This TCR beta chain stems from a study of shared clonotypes between healthy human individuals. Overall study results and limits: Rarefaction exposed incomplete sorted-subset sequencing despite large depth.

TCRdb keeps only in-frame clones here, not all; method: immunoSEQ multiplex PCR. Of about 980,000 clones listed, over 75% were seen once; the top ten hold approximately 1.5%. With regard to this clone: The target antigen is unknown.

Per the germline V gene, CDR1 is SGHNT and CDR2 is YENEEA. The CDR3 extends over 16 amino acids. Trimming cost V 5 bases and J 5 bases, with 18 bases left between them. The V call is TRBV11-3, the J call TRBJ2-2; tentative D call: TRBD2 (6 bases). This clonotype originated in a man aged 18-30 years in good health. Specimen: memory CD4+ T cells sorted from blood. Indicated subset: CD45RA-negative fraction. The CDR3 region has the DNA TGTGCCAGCAGCCTCAGACTAGTCGGTGGGACCGGGGAGCTGTTTTTT. The encoded protein is CASSLRLVGGTGELFF. The full variable domain, completed using reference TRBV11-3 and TRBJ2-2, is EAGVVQSPRYKIIEKKQPVAFWCNPISGHNTLYWYLQNLGQGPELLIRYENEEAVDDSQLPKDRFSAERLKGVDSTLKIQPAELGDSAVYLCASSLRLVGGTGELFFGEGSRLTVL.